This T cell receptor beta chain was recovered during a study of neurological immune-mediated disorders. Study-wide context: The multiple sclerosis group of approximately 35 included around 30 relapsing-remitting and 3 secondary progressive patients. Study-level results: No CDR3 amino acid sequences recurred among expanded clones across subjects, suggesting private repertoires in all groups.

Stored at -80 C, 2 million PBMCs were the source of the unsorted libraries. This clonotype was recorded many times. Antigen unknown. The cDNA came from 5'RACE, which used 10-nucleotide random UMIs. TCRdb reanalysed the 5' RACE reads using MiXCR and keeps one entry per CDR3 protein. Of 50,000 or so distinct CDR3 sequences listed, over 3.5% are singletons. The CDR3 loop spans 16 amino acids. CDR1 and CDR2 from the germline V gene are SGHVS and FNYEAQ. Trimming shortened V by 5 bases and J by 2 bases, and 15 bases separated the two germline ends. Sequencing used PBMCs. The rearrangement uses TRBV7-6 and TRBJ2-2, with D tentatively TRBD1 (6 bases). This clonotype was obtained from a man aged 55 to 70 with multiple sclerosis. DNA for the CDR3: TGTGCCAGCAGCCCACGTAACAGGGCCAACACCGGGGAGCTGTTTTTT. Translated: CASSPRNRANTGELFF. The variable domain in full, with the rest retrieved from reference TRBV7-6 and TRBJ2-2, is GAGVSQSPRYKVTKRGQDVALRCDPISGHVSLYWYRQALGQGPEFLTYFNYEAQQDKSGLPNDRFSAERPEGSISTLTIQRTEQRDSAMYRCASSPRNRANTGELFFGEGSRLTVL.